This passage covers 27 T cell receptor beta chains from one sample sequenced in a study of cytomegalovirus exposure and HLA in healthy donors. The PCR had 60 Vbeta and 13 Jbeta primers. The table came from immunoSEQ multiplex PCR; TCRdb's copy has only in-frame clones and leaves some out. The sample has around 100,000 clones, about four fifths seen once. What was sequenced was PBMCs. Receptors were obtained from a young woman in good health and CMV-seronegative.

The chain combines TRBV9 with TRBJ1-4, with D possibly being TRBD1 (6 bases). Trimming left V 0 bases short and J 8 bases short, with 14 bases between. From germline, CDR1 is SGDLS and CDR2 YYNGEE. CDR3 length equals 15 residues. The CDR3 loop reads CASSVAGGGGEKLFF. CDR3 in DNA: TGTGCCAGCAGCGTAGCTGGGGGGGGCGGAGAAAAACTGTTTTTT.

The sample holds a few counts of this clone. This chain joins TRBV9 and TRBJ2-3; perhaps TRBD1 as D (5 bases). From germline, CDR1 is SGDLS and CDR2 YYNGEE. The CDR3 consists of 15 residues. Trimming took off 3 bases at V and 0 bases at J, with 11 bases between the two ends. The CDR3 DNA sequence: TGTGCCAGCAGCGGTACAGGTTCTAGCACAGATACGCAGTATTTT. This codes for CASSGTGSSTDTQYF.

This clone was counted a few times. The chain uses TRBV6-6 and TRBJ1-5; TRBD1 is a possible D gene (5 bases). Trimming left V 2 bases short and J 2 bases short, with 10 bases between. CDR1 is MNHNY and CDR2 is SVGAGI in the germline V gene (reference sequence). The CDR3 spans 15 residues. This CDR3 reads CASSYLTRGNQPQHF. CDR3 nucleotides: TGTGCCAGCAGTTACCTAACCAGGGGCAATCAGCCCCAGCATTTT.

The V call is TRBV7-9, the J call TRBJ2-1; 9 bases line up with TRBD2. Germline CDR1 reads SEHNR; CDR2 reads FQNEAQ (reference sequence). The CDR3 is 15 residues long. The ends lost 3 bases at V and 5 bases at J; junction bases unmatched: 5. The CDR3 reads CASSFSGGIDNEQFF. CDR3 DNA: TGTGCCAGCAGCTTTAGCGGGGGCATTGACAATGAGCAGTTCTTC.

CDR3 DNA: TGTGCCAGCAGCAAAAGAGGGTTTACGAAAACGAGGGAGCAGTACTTC. It translates to CASSKRGFTKTREQYF. The chain employs TRBV21-1 and TRBJ2-7; TRBD2, the D gene given by the table, was not confirmed from the DNA. TRBV21-1 is recorded as a pseudogene. This CDR3 spans 16 amino acids.

This clone was seen more than once but under ten times. The chain combines TRBV6-5 with TRBJ1-3; 11 bases are shared with TRBD1. Trimming cost V 6 bases and J 8 bases; bases outside gene matches: 3. This CDR3 contains 13 residues. From germline, CDR1 is MNHEY and CDR2 SVGAGI. For the CDR3, the DNA is TGTGCCAGCAGAGGGACAGGGGGAGACACCATATATTTT. Protein: CASRGTGGDTIYF.

The J gene is TRBJ1-5, the V gene TRBV7-2; no clear D gene. Germline CDR1 is SGHTA and CDR2 is FQGNSA. Trimming took 3 bases from V and 0 from J, leaving 6 bases between them. CDR3 length: 14 amino acids. DNA for the CDR3: TGTGCCAGCAGCTTCCTATCTAGCAATCAGCCCCAGCATTTT. Amino acid sequence: CASSFLSSNQPQHF. The full variable domain, completed using reference TRBV7-2 and TRBJ1-5, is GAGVSQSPSNKVTEKGKDVELRCDPISGHTALYWYRQSLGQGLEFLIYFQGNSAPDKSGLPSDRFSAERTGGSVSTLTIQRTQQEDSAVYLCASSFLSSNQPQHFGDGTRLSIL.

The chain combines TRBV7-2 with TRBJ2-3, with 13 bases matching TRBD2. V was clipped by 5 bases and J by 5 bases; unmatched bases: 4. The CDR3 is made up of 15 amino acids. The germline gives CDR1 SGHTA, CDR2 FQGNSA. CDR3 nucleotide sequence: TGTGCCAGCAGCCCGGGACTAGCGGGGCGAGATACGCAGTATTTT. It encodes CASSPGLAGRDTQYF.

This sequence joins TRBV7-9 and TRBJ1-4; the D gene is possibly TRBD1 (5 bases). Trimming removed 4 bases at V and 8 bases at J, with 17 bases between. The CDR3 has 15 residues. Germline loops: CDR1 SEHNR, CDR2 FQNEAQ (reference sequence). CDR3 region: CASSSGGAGGEKLFF. As DNA, the CDR3 is TGTGCCAGCAGCTCAGGCGGGGCAGGCGGAGAAAAACTGTTTTTT.

The rearrangement links TRBV7-8 to TRBJ1-1, with D perhaps TRBD1 (5 bases). This CDR3 spans 14 amino acids. Trimming cost V 5 bases and J 8 bases, with 18 bases left between them. Germline lookup yields CDR1 SGHVS and CDR2 FQNEAQ. DNA for the CDR3: TGTGCCAGCAGCCGCCCGGGGGAGAACTCAGAAGCTTTCTTT. Protein product: CASSRPGENSEAFF.

This chain uses TRBV7-9 with TRBJ2-7, with D possibly matching TRBD1 (6 bases). The ends were cut back, 5 bases at V and 7 bases at J, with 9 bases in the middle. The CDR3 is 11 amino acids. Germline CDR1 and CDR2: SEHNR and FQNEAQ (reference sequence). CDR3 nucleotides: TGTGCCAGCAGCCCTCAGGGGGAGCAGTACTTC. Amino acid sequence: CASSPQGEQYF.

This clone was counted a single time. The chain recombines TRBV29-1 with TRBJ2-1; 16 bases line up with TRBD2. After removal of 6 bases from V and 9 bases from J, the junction contained 8 bases not matched to a gene. The CDR3 is 15 residues long. Germline V lookup: CDR1 SQVTM, CDR2 ANQGSEA. The CDR3 DNA follows: TGCAGCGTGGGGACTAGCGGGGGGGCAGGCGTTGAGCAGTTCTTC. Protein: CSVGTSGGAGVEQFF.

This chain joins TRBV28 and TRBJ2-1, with 8 bases aligning to TRBD1. The germline V gene encodes CDR1 MDHEN and CDR2 SYDVKM. Trimming took 5 bases from V and 1 from J; bases not matched to a gene: 4. The CDR3 has 15 amino acids. CDR3 sequence reads: CASSLDRGSYNEQFF. The CDR3 coding sequence is TGTGCCAGCAGTCTCGACAGGGGATCCTACAATGAGCAGTTCTTC. Full variable domain (remainder filled in from reference TRBV28 and TRBJ2-1): DVKVTQSSRYLVKRTGEKVFLECVQDMDHENMFWYRQDPGLGLRLIYFSYDVKMKEKGDIPEGYSVSREKKERFSLILESASTNQTSMYLCASSLDRGSYNEQFFGPGTRLTVL.

The chain employs TRBV6-1 and TRBJ2-3; 7 nucleotides line up with TRBD1. Germline V gives CDR1 MNHNS, CDR2 SASEGT. The CDR3 runs to 14 residues. Trimming at V came to 5 bases and at J to 4 bases, leaving 6 bases not matched to a gene. In DNA, the CDR3 is TGTGCCAGCAGTACAGGGGTGATTTCAGATACGCAGTATTTT. Protein product: CASSTGVISDTQYF.

This clone was detected a few times. The J gene is TRBJ1-2, the V gene TRBV6-6, with 8 bases lining up with TRBD1. V was clipped by 3 bases and J by 8 bases; unmatched bases: 8. CDR3 length: 14 residues. The germline CDR1 and CDR2 sequences are MNHNY and SVGAGI (reference sequence). The CDR3 DNA reads as TGTGCCAGCAGTTATTCTGACAGGGGTGGGGGCTACACCTTC. As protein: CASSYSDRGGGYTF.

The chain is built from TRBV19 and TRBJ1-6; the D is unclear. The V end lost 1 base, the J end lost 10 bases, and 14 bases lay between the germline ends. The CDR3 sequence is 15 residues long. Germline lookup yields CDR1 LNHDA and CDR2 SQIVND (reference sequence). CDR3 protein: CASSIGASLKSPLHF. The CDR3 nucleotides are TGTGCCAGTAGTATAGGGGCCTCGTTGAAGTCACCCCTCCACTTT.

This clone showed up just once. The chain has TRBV5-1 and TRBJ2-7; 11 bases agree with TRBD2. With 7 bases clipped from V and 6 bases from J, the junction kept 9 bases outside the gene matches. This CDR3 region has 14 residues. The V gene's germline CDR1 is SGHRS and CDR2 YFSETQ. This chain's CDR3 is CASSERLAGLEQYF. For the CDR3, the DNA is TGCGCCAGCTCGGAAAGACTAGCGGGACTCGAGCAGTACTTC.

J is TRBJ1-5 and V is TRBV28, with 7 bases that match TRBD1. Germline V gene sequence: CDR1 MDHEN, CDR2 SYDVKM. The CDR3 length is 15 residues. Trimming at V came to 4 bases and at J to 4 bases, leaving 7 bases not matched to a gene. CDR3 loop: CASSSNRGRNQPQHF. CDR3 in DNA: TGTGCCAGCAGTTCTAACAGGGGTAGGAATCAGCCCCAGCATTTT.

The chain recombines TRBV5-1 with TRBJ2-7; a weak D match, TRBD2 (5 bases). Trimming took 0 bases from V and 3 from J, leaving 16 bases between them. The V gene's germline CDR1 is SGHRS and CDR2 YFSETQ. The CDR3 contains 16 residues. The CDR3 DNA sequence: TGCGCCAGCAGCTTGGAATCCCTAGCTGGCTTCTACGAGCAGTACTTC. Translating it yields CASSLESLAGFYEQYF.

The chain couples TRBV2 to TRBJ1-1; D is unresolved. V shed 5 bases and J shed 2 bases, with 9 bases lying between them. CDR1 SNHLY and CDR2 FYNNEI come from the germline V gene. CDR3 length: 13 residues. For the CDR3, the DNA is TGTGCCAGCAGTACGGGTGTAAACACTGAAGCTTTCTTT. Protein: CASSTGVNTEAFF.

The CDR3, as DNA: TGCGCCAGCAGCCAAAAAACAGGGGAAGTGGGCGGCTACACCTTC. Amino acids: CASSQKTGEVGGYTF. The chain joins TRBV4-3 to TRBJ1-2; 7 nucleotides line up with TRBD1. J gave up 8 bases and V 2 bases, and 11 bases lay outside the gene matches. The CDR3 covers 15 residues. Germline V lookup: CDR1 LGHNA, CDR2 YSLEER.

Here the CDR3 DNA reads TGTGCCAGTAGTATGTCCCGGGACAGGCTCACTGAAGCTTTCTTT. This translates into CASSMSRDRLTEAFF. The rearrangement links TRBV19 to TRBJ1-1; 8 nucleotides agree with TRBD1. The CDR3 has 15 amino acids. V dropped 3 bases and J dropped 4; count of bases not matched to a gene: 7. Looked up from germline, CDR1 is LNHDA and CDR2 is SQIVND (reference sequence).

The rearrangement links TRBV28 to TRBJ1-5; the D gene is possibly TRBD1 (6 bases). V lost 5 bases and J 4 bases, leaving 12 bases between the germline ends. This CDR3 has 14 residues. The V gene's germline CDR1 is MDHEN and CDR2 SYDVKM. The CDR3 nucleotides read TGTGCCAGCAGTCTCCGACAGGCTAATCAGCCCCAGCATTTT. It is translated as CASSLRQANQPQHF. The whole variable domain, remainder taken from reference TRBV28 and TRBJ1-5, is DVKVTQSSRYLVKRTGEKVFLECVQDMDHENMFWYRQDPGLGLRLIYFSYDVKMKEKGDIPEGYSVSREKKERFSLILESASTNQTSMYLCASSLRQANQPQHFGDGTRLSIL.

V and J are TRBV7-8 and TRBJ1-3; the D is unclear. In germline, CDR1 is SGHVS, CDR2 FQNEAQ. The ends were cut back, 1 base at V and 0 bases at J, with 16 bases in the middle. The CDR3 is 18 residues long. DNA of the CDR3: TGTGCCAGCAGCTTAGTCCCCTCGGGAGGCGACTCTGGAAACACCATATATTTT. The encoded protein is CASSLVPSGGDSGNTIYF.

The chain recombines TRBV28 with TRBJ1-4, with 10 bases identical to TRBD1. Germline CDR1 MDHEN, CDR2 SYDVKM. V gave up 7 bases and J gave up 10 bases; unmatched junction bases: 9. The CDR3 is 14 amino acids. The CDR3 reads CASTLDRGSRKLFF. Written as DNA, the CDR3 is TGTGCCAGCACCCTGGACAGGGGGAGTCGAAAACTGTTTTTT.

The V gene is TRBV5-1, the J gene TRBJ1-2, with 7 positions matching TRBD1. Per the germline V gene, CDR1 is SGHRS and CDR2 is YFSETQ. The CDR3 has 12 residues. V gave up 4 bases and J gave up 7 bases; unmatched junction bases: 4. The CDR3 region is CASSLNRGGYTF. In nucleotides, the CDR3 is TGCGCCAGCAGCCTAAACAGGGGTGGCTACACCTTC.

V usage is TRBV10-2 and J usage is TRBJ1-4, with D perhaps matching TRBD1 (6 bases). The CDR3 extends over 12 amino acids. Per the germline V gene, CDR1 is WSHSY and CDR2 is SAAADI. V gave up 6 bases and J gave up 12 bases, with 14 bases separating them. The chain's CDR3 is CASRTTGFQLFF. In DNA, the CDR3 is TGCGCCAGCAGAACTACAGGGTTCCAACTGTTTTTT.